What follows are 25 T cell receptor beta chains derived from one specimen sequenced in a study of blood T cells in healthy people across ages. Through a sample-barcoded 5' primer and a J-beta primer mix, a second PCR was run for roughly 6 to 12 cycles. TCRdb reanalysed the 5' RACE reads using MiXCR and keeps one entry per CDR3 protein. Altogether more than 900,000 distinct CDR3 sequences are present, about 27% being singletons, with the ten largest covering about 10%. Another study also made use of these data, one on T cells of mothers and their children.

Sequenced input: blood. The receptors derive from a woman aged 40 to 55 in good health.

Regarding this clonotype: A much larger clonotype is one base distant, so this may be a read error. The chain joins TRBV29-1 to TRBJ1-1; D is unresolved. This CDR3 comprises 12 residues. Trimming removed 7 bases at V and 4 bases at J, with 13 bases between. Germline lookup yields CDR1 SQVTM and CDR2 ANQGSEA. CDR3 DNA sequence: TGCAGCGGTGTAGGAGTAGGCACTGAAGCTTTCTTT. It is translated as CSGVGVGTEAFF.

Only a few counts were recorded for this clonotype. The chain links TRBV6-5 to TRBJ2-5; tentatively, D is TRBD2 (5 bases). Germline V CDR1 and CDR2: MNHEY, SVGAGI. This CDR3 region has 15 residues. V was clipped by 6 bases and J by 11 bases, with 25 bases between them. CDR3 residues: CASRLGRSVAYGQYF. The CDR3 nucleotides are TGTGCCAGCAGACTAGGACGAAGCGTGGCCTACGGGCAGTACTTC.

In this sample, this clonotype turned up once. This chain connects TRBV28 to TRBJ1-4; D is uncertain. In germline, CDR1 is MDHEN, CDR2 SYDVKM. The germline V and J ends were trimmed by 7 bases and 7 bases, with 19 bases remaining between them. The CDR3 is made up of 15 amino acids. For the CDR3, the DNA is TGTGCCAGCACCCCTAGGGAGGGTTTAGGTGAAAAACTGTTTTTT. This sequence encodes CASTPREGLGEKLFF.

The table lists this clonotype with a few counts. The chain recombines TRBV18 with TRBJ1-2; 9 nucleotides agree with TRBD1. The CDR3 runs 14 residues. CDR1 and CDR2 from the germline V gene are KGHSH and LQKENI. J was trimmed by 2 bases and V by 5 bases; bases with no gene match: 3. Here the CDR3 DNA reads TGTGCCAGCTCAACCGGGACAGGGAACTATGGCTACACCTTC. This gives the protein CASSTGTGNYGYTF. Drawing the rest from reference TRBV18 and TRBJ1-2, the complete variable domain is NAGVMQNPRHLVRRRGQEARLRCSPMKGHSHVYWYRQLPEEGLKFMVYLQKENIIDESGMPKERFSAEFPKEGPSILRIQQVVRGDSAAYFCASSTGTGNYGYTFGSGTRLTVV.

V and J are TRBV9 and TRBJ2-4; D may be TRBD2 (6 bases). Matching the DNA end better, TRBJ2-7 makes the J call doubtful. The germline CDR1 and CDR2 sequences are SGDLS and YYNGEE. This CDR3 contains 16 residues. The CDR3 reads CASSAGGSDYFYEQYF. The CDR3 DNA follows: TGTGCCAGCAGCGCCGGTGGTTCGGACTATTTCTACGAGCAGTACTTC.

About this clonotype itself: A much larger clonotype is one base distant, so this may be a read error. The J gene is TRBJ2-4, the V gene TRBV20-1; 9 positions agree with TRBD2. Germline assignment: CDR1 DFQATT and CDR2 SNEGSKA (reference sequence). This CDR3 has 12 residues. CDR3 DNA sequence: TGCGGTCTCAGAGGACTAGCGAGTGAGCAGTACTTC. This gives the protein CGLRGLASEQYF.

This clonotype has more than one count but fewer than ten. The chain uses TRBV6-2 or TRBV6-3 and TRBJ2-5; 8 positions match TRBD1. The CDR3 sequence is 15 residues long. Germline V gene sequence: CDR1 MNHEY, CDR2 SVGEGT. V lost 6 bases, J lost 7 bases, and 13 bases stayed unmatched. The chain's CDR3 is CASRQGQALRRTQYF. CDR3 sequence (DNA): TGTGCCAGCAGACAGGGACAGGCCCTGAGACGGACCCAGTACTTC.

In this sample, this clonotype turned up a few times. The chain employs TRBV28 and TRBJ1-6; TRBD1 matches at 7 bases. Unmatched junction bases numbered 11, after V lost 8 bases and J lost 7 bases. CDR3 length equals 15 residues. CDR1 is MDHEN and CDR2 is SYDVKM in the germline V gene. The CDR3 loop reads CASGSLRGRNSPLHF. DNA of the CDR3: TGTGCCAGCGGATCCCTGAGGGGGCGGAATTCACCCCTCCACTTT.

This clonotype was detected ten times or more. The CDR3 DNA reads as TGTGCCAGCCAGGCTAACTATGGCTACACCTTC. This codes for CASQANYGYTF. The rearrangement joins TRBV28 to TRBJ1-2; D gene ambiguous. This CDR3 is built from 11 residues. CDR1 is MDHEN and CDR2 is SYDVKM in the germline V gene. Between the trimmed V and J ends, which lost 8 bases and 0 bases, there was a span of 4 bases.

V gene TRBV7-3 combines with J gene TRBJ1-1; D is possibly TRBD1 (6 bases). The V and J ends lost 2 bases and 10 bases respectively, with 17 bases between them. The CDR3 length is 14 residues. In germline, CDR1 is SGHTA, CDR2 FQGTGA. The CDR3 is CASSLEGRGPSAFF. The DNA of the CDR3 is TGTGCCAGCAGCTTAGAGGGCAGGGGACCTTCAGCTTTCTTT.

This clonotype has a single count. The chain has TRBV19 and TRBJ2-1, with TRBD1 identical over 7 bases. Per the germline V gene, CDR1 is LNHDA and CDR2 is SQIVND (reference sequence). The CDR3 is 15 amino acids. The ends lost 4 bases at V and 1 base at J; junction bases unmatched: 4. CDR3: CASSKGTASYNEQFF. CDR3 bases: TGTGCCAGTAGTAAGGGGACAGCGTCCTACAATGAGCAGTTCTTC.

There are a few counts of this clonotype. V usage is TRBV9 and J usage is TRBJ1-1; no clear D. The CDR3 runs to 15 residues. The V gene's germline CDR1 is SGDLS and CDR2 YYNGEE. Trimming cost V 3 bases and J 1 base, with 13 bases left between them. The CDR3 loop reads CASSGSPFENTEAFF. In DNA form, the CDR3 reads TGTGCCAGCAGCGGCTCCCCCTTTGAGAACACTGAAGCTTTCTTT.

This clonotype was seen only a few times. The chain joins TRBV6-6 to TRBJ1-5; possibly TRBD1 for D (5 bases). This CDR3 has 13 residues. With 6 bases removed from V and 7 bases from J, the gap between germline ends came to 13 bases. Germline CDR1 is MNHNY and CDR2 is SVGAGI (reference sequence). The CDR3 protein is CASRGTVRQPQHF. CDR3 nucleotide sequence: TGTGCCAGCAGGGGGACGGTTAGACAGCCCCAGCATTTT.

V and J are TRBV5-6 and TRBJ1-2; 7 bases match TRBD1. This CDR3 has 16 residues. J was trimmed by 5 bases and V by 0 bases; bases with no gene match: 10. Germline V CDR1 and CDR2: SGHDT, YYEEEE. CDR3 protein: CASSLGVRTGVYGYTF. The CDR3 DNA follows: TGTGCCAGCAGCTTGGGAGTGCGAACAGGGGTATATGGCTACACCTTC.

The chain combines TRBV7-2 with TRBJ2-4; 8 positions match TRBD2. The V segment lost 1 base and the J segment 13 bases; nucleotides outside the gene matches: 6. Germline V gene data show CDR1 as SGHTA and CDR2 as FQGNSA. CDR3 length: 13 amino acids. In DNA form, the CDR3 reads TGTGCCAGCAGCTTAGGGCGGGGGGACCAGCAGTACTTC. It codes for CASSLGRGDQQYF.

There are a few counts of this clonotype. This chain joins TRBV12-3 or TRBV12-4 and TRBJ1-1, with 8 bases lining up with TRBD1. This CDR3 comprises 16 residues. V shed 5 bases, J shed 0 bases, and the junction held 8 bases outside the gene matches. The CDR3 nucleotides read TGTGCCAGCAGTCGTACAGGGGGTGCAATGAACACTGAAGCTTTCTTT. It is translated as CASSRTGGAMNTEAFF.

This clonotype came up a few times. The rearrangement links TRBV6-6 to TRBJ2-1; 8 bases agree with TRBD1. The germline V gene has CDR1 MNHNY and CDR2 SVGAGI (reference sequence). There are 15 residues in the CDR3. Germline trimming cut 4 bases from V and 5 bases from J; bases unmatched to any gene: 7. The CDR3 sequence is CASSSRQGYNNEQFF. CDR3 DNA: TGTGCCAGCAGTTCGCGACAGGGGTATAACAATGAGCAGTTCTTC.

This chain uses TRBV5-8 with TRBJ2-1, with TRBD1 matching over 7 bases. CDR3 size: 14 residues. V trimming: 1 base; J trimming: 7 bases; junction bases outside the gene matches: 5. The germline gives CDR1 SGHTS, CDR2 YDEGEE. The CDR3 region has the DNA TGTGCCAGCAGCTTGCCAGGGGGAGAGAATGAGCAGTTCTTC. This gives the protein CASSLPGGENEQFF.

V and J are TRBV6-1 and TRBJ1-1; no definite D call. V was pared by 2 bases and J by 3 bases, with 10 bases between. The length of the CDR3 is 14 residues. The V gene's germline CDR1 is MNHNS and CDR2 SASEGT. CDR3 sequence reads: CASSETVADTEAFF. The CDR3 DNA is TGTGCCAGCAGTGAAACCGTCGCAGACACTGAAGCTTTCTTT.

Comments on this clonotype: One end of the junction does not line up with germline, which may come from a read error. J is TRBJ2-2 and V is TRBV24-1, with D perhaps given as TRBD1 or TRBD2 (5 bases each). This CDR3 is 17 amino acids long. Germline V CDR1 and CDR2: KGHDR, SFDVKD. The CDR3 reads CATSGTQRGSNTGERFF. The CDR3, as DNA: TGTGCCACCAGTGGCACCCAGAGGGGTTCGAACACCGGGGAGCGGTTTTTT.

This clonotype came up many times. The rearrangement joins TRBV7-8 to TRBJ2-3; a possible D gene is TRBD2 (5 bases). Trimming took 0 bases from V and 0 from J, leaving 10 bases between them. The germline V gene encodes CDR1 SGHVS and CDR2 FQNEAQ. There are 16 residues in the CDR3. CDR3: CASSLARVLSTDTQYF. CDR3 DNA sequence: TGTGCCAGCAGCTTAGCGCGGGTCTTAAGCACAGATACGCAGTATTTT.

This clonotype has only a few counts. The V and J genes are TRBV3-1 and TRBJ2-7; no clear D. The CDR3 length is 15 residues. Germline CDR1 LGHDT, CDR2 YNNKEL (reference sequence). V gave up 4 bases and J gave up 0 bases, with 13 bases separating them. The CDR3 DNA sequence: TGTGCCAGCAGCCCTAGTGATGGCCACTCCTACGAGCAGTACTTC. The encoded protein is CASSPSDGHSYEQYF.

This clonotype came up a few times. The chain joins TRBV5-1 to TRBJ2-5; D is unclear. The CDR3 loop spans 13 amino acids. V lost 6 bases, J lost 2 bases, and 11 bases lay in between. Germline V CDR1 and CDR2: SGHRS, YFSETQ. The CDR3 DNA reads as TGCGCCAGCAATGGGCAGAGTCAAGAGACCCAGTACTTC. This sequence encodes CASNGQSQETQYF. The variable domain in full, completed from reference TRBV5-1 and TRBJ2-5, reads KAGVTQTPRYLIKTRGQQVTLSCSPISGHRSVSWYQQTPGQGLQFLFEYFSETQRNKGNFPGRFSGRQFSNSRSEMNVSTLELGDSALYLCASNGQSQETQYFGPGTRLLVL.

The chain couples TRBV7-2 to TRBJ1-5; the D is unclear. The CDR3 runs 13 residues. V was cut by 5 bases and J by 7 bases, with 12 bases left in between. The germline CDR1 and CDR2 sequences are SGHTA and FQGNSA. The CDR3 spells CASSLLYSQPQHF. DNA of the CDR3: TGTGCCAGCAGCCTCTTATACTCACAGCCCCAGCATTTT.

On this clonotype itself: A much larger clone differs by one base, so this may be a read error. This chain joins TRBV6-2 or TRBV6-3 and TRBJ2-1; D unresolved. Germline loops: CDR1 MNHEY, CDR2 SVGEGT. With 7 bases removed from V and 8 bases from J, the gap between germline ends came to 21 bases. The CDR3 is 15 residues long. This CDR3 is CASTSPGGPSDEQFF. In DNA, the CDR3 is TGTGCCAGCACGAGTCCCGGCGGCCCCTCCGATGAGCAGTTCTTC.